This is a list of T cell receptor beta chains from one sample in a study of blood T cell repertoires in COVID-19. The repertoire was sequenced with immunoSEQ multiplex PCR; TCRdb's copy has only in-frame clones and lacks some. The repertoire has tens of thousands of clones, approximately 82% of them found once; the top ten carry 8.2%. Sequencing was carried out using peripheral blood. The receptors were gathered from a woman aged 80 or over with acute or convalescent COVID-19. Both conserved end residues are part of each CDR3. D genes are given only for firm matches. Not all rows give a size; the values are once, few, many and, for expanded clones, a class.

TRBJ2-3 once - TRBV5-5 CASSLTGYTDTQYF TGTGCCAGCAGTTTGACAGGTTACACAGATACGCAGTATTTT
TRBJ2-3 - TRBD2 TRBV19 CASSRTSGGRGTDTQYF TGTGCCAGTAGTCGGACTAGCGGGGGCCGGGGCACAGATACGCAGTATTTT
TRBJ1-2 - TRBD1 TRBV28 CASKTGGAGYTF TGTGCCAGCAAAACAGGGGGTGCTGGCTACACCTTC
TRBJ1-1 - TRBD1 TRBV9 CASSTRQGNTEAFF TGTGCCAGCAGCACGAGACAGGGAAACACTGAAGCTTTCTTT
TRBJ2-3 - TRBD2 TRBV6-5 CASSTLAGFTDTQYF TGTGCCAGCAGTACACTAGCGGGGTTCACAGATACGCAGTATTTT
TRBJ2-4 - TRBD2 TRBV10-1 CASSESGSKGNIQYF TGCGCCAGCAGTGAAAGCGGGAGTAAGGGAAACATTCAGTACTTC
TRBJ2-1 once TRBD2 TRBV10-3 CATGGGWEQFF TGTGCCACCGGGGGGGGTTGGGAGCAGTTCTTC
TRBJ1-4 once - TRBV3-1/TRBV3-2 CASSQDAGRNEKLFF TGTGCCAGCAGCCAAGATGCGGGCCGTAATGAAAAACTGTTTTTT
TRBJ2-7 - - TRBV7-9 CASSLSAYEQYF TGTGCCAGCAGCTTGAGCGCTTATGAGCAGTACTTC
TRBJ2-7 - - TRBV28 CASSTQTGIGGEQYF TGTGCCAGCAGTACCCAAACAGGGATCGGCGGCGAGCAGTACTTC
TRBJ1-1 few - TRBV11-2 CASSPREGRTEAFF TGTGCCAGCAGCCCCAGGGAGGGGAGGACTGAAGCTTTCTTT
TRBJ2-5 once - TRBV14 CASSQALRARRETQYF TGTGCCAGCAGCCAAGCTCTCAGGGCTCGGCGGGAGACCCAGTACTTC
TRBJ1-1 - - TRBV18 CASSPELAGMNTEAFF TGTGCCAGCTCACCTGAGTTGGCGGGGATGAACACTGAAGCTTTCTTT
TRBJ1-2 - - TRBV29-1 CSASQGAAGYTF TGCAGCGCGTCACAGGGTGCGGCTGGCTACACCTTC
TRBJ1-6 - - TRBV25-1 CASSGATGPLSNSPLHF TGTGCCAGCAGTGGGGCAACAGGGCCGCTCTCTAATTCACCCCTCCACTTT
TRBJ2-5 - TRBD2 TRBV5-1 CASSLGGGTTQETQYF TGCGCCAGCAGCTTGGGGGGAGGGACCACCCAAGAGACCCAGTACTTC